A selection of T cell receptor beta chains follows, all from one sample in a study of blood T cell repertoires in COVID-19. Generated by immunoSEQ multiplex PCR, the TCRdb table keeps only in-frame clones and is missing some. In the table there are around 15,000 clones, around nine tenths of which are singletons. Sequenced: peripheral blood. The receptors originated from a man in his 60s with active COVID-19. Each CDR3 is given with its conserved first and last residue. Each record gives: J gene, D gene, V gene, clone size, CDR3 length, CDR3 DNA, CDR3 protein. D genes are given only for firm matches. Clone size is shown for a subset of rows, as once, few, many or a class of expanded clone.

J: TRBJ1-1
D: -
V: TRBV18
size: -
length: 13
DNA: TGTGCCAGCTCACCACAACAGGGCACTGAAGCTTTCTTT
CDR3: CASSPQQGTEAFF

J: TRBJ1-5
D: -
V: TRBV6-4
size: -
length: 20
DNA: TGTGCCAAAAACGATCTCCCTCGCGGGGGGCAGAGTTATAGCAATCAGCCCCAGCATTTT
CDR3: CAKNDLPRGGQSYSNQPQHF

J: TRBJ1-6
D: -
V: TRBV14
size: -
length: 15
DNA: TGTGCCAGCAGCCAAGTTCGGGGTAACGGTTCACCCCTCCACTTT
CDR3: CASSQVRGNGSPLHF

J: TRBJ1-5
D: TRBD1
V: TRBV7-8
size: -
length: 18
DNA: TGTGCCAGCAGCGCCCGACAGGGGGCCTCCTTCGGCAATCAGCCCCAGCATTTT
CDR3: CASSARQGASFGNQPQHF

J: TRBJ2-3
D: -
V: TRBV5-1
size: -
length: 16
DNA: TGCGCCAGCAGCTTGCAGGGGTCCACTAGCACAGATACGCAGTATTTT
CDR3: CASSLQGSTSTDTQYF

J: TRBJ2-1
D: TRBD1
V: TRBV5-1
size: once
length: 16
DNA: TGCGCCAGCAGCCCACGAGGGACAGGGATGGAGGGTGAGCAGTTCTTC
CDR3: CASSPRGTGMEGEQFF

J: TRBJ1-1
D: -
V: TRBV3-1/TRBV3-2
size: -
length: 15
DNA: TGTGCCAGCAGCCAAGGTGGGACACCGAACACTGAAGCTTTCTTT
CDR3: CASSQGGTPNTEAFF

J: TRBJ2-5
D: TRBD2
V: TRBV5-1
size: -
length: 15
DNA: TGCGCCAGCAGCCAAGGACTAGCGAGGGGGGAGACCCAGTACTTC
CDR3: CASSQGLARGETQYF

J: TRBJ2-5
D: -
V: TRBV28
size: -
length: 15
DNA: TGTGCCAGCAGTTTTGGCTCTCTACAGGGCGGGACCCAGTACTTC
CDR3: CASSFGSLQGGTQYF

J: TRBJ1-6
D: -
V: TRBV5-4
size: -
length: 13
DNA: TGTGCCAGCCAATGGGGGGAAGGCTCACCCCTCCACTTT
CDR3: CASQWGEGSPLHF

J: TRBJ1-5
D: -
V: TRBV2
size: -
length: 14
DNA: TGTGCCAGCAATCAGGGGTATAGCAATCAGCCCCAGCATTTT
CDR3: CASNQGYSNQPQHF

J: TRBJ2-7
D: TRBD2
V: TRBV5-1
size: -
length: 13
DNA: TGCGCCAGCAGTGGGACTAGCGGCTTTCGCGAGTACTTC
CDR3: CASSGTSGFREYF

J: TRBJ1-3
D: TRBD1
V: TRBV27
size: -
length: 15
DNA: TGTGCCAGCAGAATACAGGGGGTCTCTGGAAACACCATATATTTT
CDR3: CASRIQGVSGNTIYF

J: TRBJ1-2
D: -
V: TRBV6-6
size: -
length: 13
DNA: TGTGCCAGCACCGACGGCAGGACTGGAGGCTACACCTTC
CDR3: CASTDGRTGGYTF

J: TRBJ2-2
D: TRBD2
V: TRBV6-4
size: -
length: 18
DNA: TGTGCCAGCAGCCCCTCTACTAGCGGGGGACTTCGCACCGGGGAGCTGTTTTTT
CDR3: CASSPSTSGGLRTGELFF

J: TRBJ1-2
D: -
V: TRBV12-3/TRBV12-4
size: -
length: 11
DNA: TGTGCCACTGGGAGTCGGGCTGGCTACACCTTC
CDR3: CATGSRAGYTF

J: TRBJ1-3
D: TRBD1
V: TRBV19
size: -
length: 15
DNA: TGTGCCAGTAGTTCACGGACAGGGGCCGGAAACACCATATATTTT
CDR3: CASSSRTGAGNTIYF

J: TRBJ2-7
D: TRBD1
V: TRBV19
size: -
length: 12
DNA: TGTGCCAGTAGGACAACAGGGGACGAGCAGTACTTC
CDR3: CASRTTGDEQYF

J: TRBJ2-3
D: TRBD1
V: TRBV5-4
size: once
length: 13
DNA: TGTGCCACCTGGGACAGGGTGTCAGATACGCAGTATTTT
CDR3: CATWDRVSDTQYF

J: TRBJ2-2
D: TRBD1
V: TRBV28
size: -
length: 15
DNA: TGTGCCAGCCGGGGCAGGACAGGGGCCACCGGGGAGCTGTTTTTT
CDR3: CASRGRTGATGELFF

J: TRBJ1-5
D: TRBD1
V: TRBV18
size: -
length: 16
DNA: TGTGCCAGCTCATCCTCGGGACAGGGTAGCAATCAGCCCCAGCATTTT
CDR3: CASSSSGQGSNQPQHF

J: TRBJ2-2
D: TRBD2
V: TRBV7-6
size: -
length: 15
DNA: TGTGCCAGCAGCTTAGGGGAGGGCGCCCCTGGGGAGCTGTTTTTT
CDR3: CASSLGEGAPGELFF

J: TRBJ2-5
D: -
V: TRBV27
size: once
length: 14
DNA: TGTGCCAGCAGGGTACAGGGACACGGGGAGACCCAGTACTTC
CDR3: CASRVQGHGETQYF

J: TRBJ2-1
D: -
V: TRBV19
size: once
length: 16
DNA: TGTGCCACCGGGGGTTGGATACAGGGAGGGAACAATGAGCAGTTCTTC
CDR3: CATGGWIQGGNNEQFF

J: TRBJ1-6
D: TRBD1
V: TRBV27
size: few
length: 17
DNA: TGTGCCAGCAGTTTCCACAGGGGATTCTCCTATAATTCACCCCTCCACTTT
CDR3: CASSFHRGFSYNSPLHF

J: TRBJ2-5
D: -
V: TRBV14
size: -
length: 14
DNA: TGTGCCAGCAGCCAAGATCTTGTCCGAGAGACCCAGTACTTC
CDR3: CASSQDLVRETQYF

J: TRBJ2-7
D: TRBD2
V: TRBV7-9
size: -
length: 15
DNA: TGTGCCAGCAGCGAGCTAGCGGGGACCCCCTACGAGCAGTACTTC
CDR3: CASSELAGTPYEQYF

J: TRBJ2-3
D: TRBD2
V: TRBV12-3/TRBV12-4
size: -
length: 13
DNA: TGTGCCATCATCGGGGGGGCAACAGATACGCAGTATTTT
CDR3: CAIIGGATDTQYF

J: TRBJ1-2
D: TRBD1
V: TRBV7-3
size: -
length: 15
DNA: TGTGCCAGCAGTTCACCGGGACAGGGATTCTATGGCTACACCTTC
CDR3: CASSSPGQGFYGYTF

J: TRBJ1-4
D: -
V: TRBV3-1/TRBV3-2
size: -
length: 18
DNA: TGTGCCAGCAGCCCCCACCGGGTACTCAAAGCAACTAATGAAAAACTGTTTTTT
CDR3: CASSPHRVLKATNEKLFF

J: TRBJ1-1
D: -
V: TRBV3-1/TRBV3-2
size: -
length: 15
DNA: TGTGCCAGCAGCCACGGCCGGGGGTGGGACACTGAAGCTTTCTTT
CDR3: CASSHGRGWDTEAFF

J: TRBJ1-3
D: TRBD1
V: TRBV6-5
size: -
length: 14
DNA: TGTGCCAGCAGGGGACAGGTCTCTGGAAACACCATATATTTT
CDR3: CASRGQVSGNTIYF

J: TRBJ2-2
D: -
V: TRBV24-1
size: -
length: 18
DNA: TGTGCCACCAGTGATCACCCATATGGGAGGCATGCGACCGGGGAGCTGTTTTTT
CDR3: CATSDHPYGRHATGELFF

J: TRBJ1-2
D: -
V: TRBV29-1
size: -
length: 13
DNA: TGCAGCGTTGACAGGGAAGGGGGCTATGGCTACACCTTC
CDR3: CSVDREGGYGYTF

J: TRBJ1-5
D: TRBD1
V: TRBV7-9
size: -
length: 14
DNA: TGTGCCAGCAGCCAGGGGGAGGGCAATCAGCCCCAGCATTTT
CDR3: CASSQGEGNQPQHF

J: TRBJ2-7
D: TRBD1
V: TRBV19
size: once
length: 15
DNA: TGTGCCAGTAGTATTTCTGGGACAGTCGGGTCGGAGCAGTACTTC
CDR3: CASSISGTVGSEQYF

J: TRBJ1-2
D: -
V: TRBV7-9
size: -
length: 13
DNA: TGTGCCAGCAGCCCGGGACTTAACTATGGCTACACCTTC
CDR3: CASSPGLNYGYTF

J: TRBJ2-7
D: TRBD1
V: TRBV4-1
size: -
length: 15
DNA: TGCGCCAGCAGCCAAGAGGGGACAGCCCAAGGGGAGCAGTACTTC
CDR3: CASSQEGTAQGEQYF

J: TRBJ2-3
D: TRBD1
V: TRBV7-3
size: -
length: 11
DNA: TGTGCCAGCAGCCCTGGACAGGTTCAGTATTTT
CDR3: CASSPGQVQYF

J: TRBJ1-5
D: TRBD1
V: TRBV19
size: once
length: 16
DNA: TGTGCCAGTAGGGGGTATCAGGGACAGGGGTATCAGCCCCAGCATTTT
CDR3: CASRGYQGQGYQPQHF

J: TRBJ1-5
D: TRBD1
V: TRBV6-6
size: -
length: 18
DNA: TGTGCCAGCAGACGAAGTTCCCGGACAGGGGATAGCAATCAGCCCCAGCATTTT
CDR3: CASRRSSRTGDSNQPQHF

J: TRBJ2-1
D: -
V: TRBV21-1
size: -
length: 16
DNA: TGTGCCAGCAGCATCTTAGGGGACAGCTCCTACAATGAGCAGTTCTTC
CDR3: CASSILGDSSYNEQFF